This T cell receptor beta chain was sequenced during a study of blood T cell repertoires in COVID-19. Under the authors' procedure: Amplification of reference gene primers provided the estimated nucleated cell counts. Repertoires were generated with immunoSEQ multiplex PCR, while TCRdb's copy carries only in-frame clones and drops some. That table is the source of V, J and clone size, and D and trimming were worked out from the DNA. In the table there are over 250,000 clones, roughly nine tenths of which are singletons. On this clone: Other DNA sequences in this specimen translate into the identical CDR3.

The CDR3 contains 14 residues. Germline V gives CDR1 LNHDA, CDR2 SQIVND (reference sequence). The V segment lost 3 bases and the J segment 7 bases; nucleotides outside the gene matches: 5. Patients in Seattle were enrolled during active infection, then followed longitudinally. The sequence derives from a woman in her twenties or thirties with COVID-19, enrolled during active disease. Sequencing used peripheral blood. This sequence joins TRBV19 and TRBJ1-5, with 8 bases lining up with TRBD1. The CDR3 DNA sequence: TGTGCCAGTAGTATTTCAGGGGGCGGCCAGCCCCAGCATTTT. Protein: CASSISGGGQPQHF.